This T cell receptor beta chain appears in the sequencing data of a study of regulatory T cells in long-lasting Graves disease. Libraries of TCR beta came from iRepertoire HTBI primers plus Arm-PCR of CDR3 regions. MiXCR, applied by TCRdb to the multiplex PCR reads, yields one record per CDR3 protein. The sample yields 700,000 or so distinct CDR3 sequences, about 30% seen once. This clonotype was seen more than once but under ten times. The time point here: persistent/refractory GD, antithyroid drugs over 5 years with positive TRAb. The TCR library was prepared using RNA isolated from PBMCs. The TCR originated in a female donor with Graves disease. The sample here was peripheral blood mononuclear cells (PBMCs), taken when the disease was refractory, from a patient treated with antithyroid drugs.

This CDR3 reads CASSDINTEAFF. In nucleotides, the CDR3 is TGTGCCAGCAGTGATATTAACACTGAAGCTTTCTTT. The chain uses TRBV25-1 and TRBJ1-1; D ambiguous. Trimming took off 3 bases at V and 2 bases at J, with 4 bases between the two ends. The germline V gene encodes CDR1 MGHDK and CDR2 SYGVNS. CDR3 length equals 12 residues.